A single sample gave rise to the 10 T cell receptor beta chains below, sequenced in a study of T cells in narcolepsy. This table comes from immunoSEQ multiplex PCR, and its TCRdb copy is limited to in-frame clones, with some not included. The sample contains tens of thousands of clones, about 87% of which appear only once. Sequenced: CD45RA- memory CD4+ T cells from PBMCs. Receptors were obtained from a human donor with narcolepsy.

The V gene is TRBV28, the J gene TRBJ1-4; D call uncertain. V lost 5 bases and J 7 bases, leaving 8 bases between the germline ends. The CDR3 spans 12 residues. CDR1 is MDHEN, CDR2 SYDVKM, per germline. CDR3 region: CASSGHGEKLFF. CDR3 DNA: TGTGCCAGCAGTGGCCACGGTGAAAAACTGTTTTTT.

This clone showed up just a few times. The chain couples TRBV6-6 to TRBJ1-6; D is unclear. V was pared by 5 bases and J by 12 bases, with 8 bases between. CDR1 is MNHNY and CDR2 is SVGAGI in the germline V gene (reference sequence). The CDR3 runs to 11 residues. In DNA, the CDR3 is TGTGCCAGCAGTCCAAGTAGACCCCTCCACTTT. This encodes CASSPSRPLHF.

V gene TRBV5-6 combines with J gene TRBJ1-4; a weak D match, TRBD1 (5 bases). The germline V and J ends were trimmed by 1 base and 8 bases, with 21 bases remaining between them. The CDR3 contains 17 residues. Germline V gene data show CDR1 as SGHDT and CDR2 as YYEEEE. The CDR3 nucleotides are TGTGCCAGCAGCTTGACGGGCATAGGCCTTGCAGGGGAAAAACTGTTTTTT. It translates to CASSLTGIGLAGEKLFF. Complete variable domain (other parts from reference TRBV5-6 and TRBJ1-4): DAGVTQSPTHLIKTRGQQVTLRCSPKSGHDTVSWYQQALGQGPQFIFQYYEEEERQRGNFPDRFSGHQFPNYSSELNVNALLLGDSALYLCASSLTGIGLAGEKLFFGSGTQLSVL.

In its sample, this clone was seen once. The V call is TRBV6-1, the J call TRBJ1-1, with D possibly TRBD1 on 5 matching bases. This CDR3 comprises 15 residues. Trimming cost V 6 bases and J 0 bases, with 14 bases left between them. The germline gives CDR1 MNHNS, CDR2 SASEGT. The CDR3: CASREGWGMNTEAFF. The CDR3 DNA reads as TGTGCCAGCAGAGAGGGGTGGGGGATGAACACTGAAGCTTTCTTT.

The chain carries TRBV6-1 and TRBJ1-1, with D possibly being TRBD1 (6 bases). The CDR3 consists of 13 residues. CDR1 is MNHNS, CDR2 SASEGT, per germline. Trimming shortened V by 5 bases and J by 4 bases, and 11 bases separated the two germline ends. The CDR3 protein is CASSLQGGTEAFF. CDR3 bases: TGTGCCAGCAGTCTACAGGGTGGCACTGAAGCTTTCTTT.

The chain combines TRBV11-2 with TRBJ1-3; no reliable D call. The CDR3 contains 16 residues. Germline V lookup: CDR1 SGHAT, CDR2 FQNNGV. The V end lost 1 base, the J end lost 0 bases, and 10 bases lay between the germline ends. The CDR3 bases are TGTGCCAGCAGCTTAGGATCCTCAAACTCTGGAAACACCATATATTTT. It codes for CASSLGSSNSGNTIYF. Supplemented by reference TRBV11-2 and TRBJ1-3, the full variable domain reads EAGVAQSPRYKIIEKRQSVAFWCNPISGHATLYWYQQILGQGPKLLIQFQNNGVVDDSQLPKDRFSAERLKGVDSTLKIQPAKLEDSAVYLCASSLGSSNSGNTIYFGEGSWLTVV.

The chain is built from TRBV19 and TRBJ2-2; D is perhaps TRBD1 or TRBD2 (6 bases each). CDR1 and CDR2 from the germline V gene are LNHDA and SQIVND (reference sequence). Deletions cut 4 bases from V and 7 bases from J, with 25 bases between. The CDR3 consists of 18 residues. CDR3 DNA sequence: TGTGCCAGTAGTACCTATCCACAGGGCTCGCGGGGTAACGGGGAGCTGTTTTTT. Translating gives CASSTYPQGSRGNGELFF.

J is TRBJ2-4 and V is TRBV2; 14 nucleotides match TRBD2. V gave up 6 bases and J gave up 11 bases; unmatched junction bases: 6. CDR1 is SNHLY and CDR2 is FYNNEI in the germline V gene. The CDR3 is made up of 14 amino acids. The CDR3 spells CASRPGLAGVVQYF. The DNA for the CDR3 is TGTGCCAGCAGGCCGGGACTAGCGGGAGTGGTTCAGTACTTC.

The V and J genes are TRBV9 and TRBJ1-1; tentative D call: TRBD1 (5 bases). Germline assignment: CDR1 SGDLS and CDR2 YYNGEE. V dropped 1 base and J dropped 5 bases, with 9 bases sitting between them. CDR3 length equals 13 residues. The CDR3 DNA follows: TGTGCCAGCAGCGTAACAGGTGGGACTGAAGCTTTCTTT. Residues: CASSVTGGTEAFF.

V is TRBV2 and J is TRBJ1-1; a possible D gene is TRBD1 (5 bases). The V end was cut by 5 bases, the J end by 7 bases, with 11 bases between. Germline values: CDR1 SNHLY, CDR2 FYNNEI. This CDR3 region has 12 residues. The CDR3 is CASSSDSLEAFF. CDR3 nucleotides: TGTGCCAGCAGTAGCGACAGTCTTGAAGCTTTCTTT.